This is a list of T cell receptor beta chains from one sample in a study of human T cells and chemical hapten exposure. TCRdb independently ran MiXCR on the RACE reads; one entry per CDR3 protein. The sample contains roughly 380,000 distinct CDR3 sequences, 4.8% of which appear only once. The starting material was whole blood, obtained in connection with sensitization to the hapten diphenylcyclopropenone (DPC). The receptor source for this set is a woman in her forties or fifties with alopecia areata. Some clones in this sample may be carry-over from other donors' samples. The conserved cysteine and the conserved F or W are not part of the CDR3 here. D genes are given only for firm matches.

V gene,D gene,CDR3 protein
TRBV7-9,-,ASSVQDPAGNTIY
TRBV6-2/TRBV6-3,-,ATRRGGNTEAF
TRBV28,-,ASSPSTGNTEAF
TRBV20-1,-,SARGQTEAF
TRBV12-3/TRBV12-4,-,ASSKSSGGSPLH
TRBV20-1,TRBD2,SALVTSGYQETQY
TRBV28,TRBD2,ASSLSLISGATDTQY
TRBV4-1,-,ASSQELTADRFYNEQF
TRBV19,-,ASSIVPAGGTDTQY
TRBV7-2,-,ASSLIPRVGEGAEAF
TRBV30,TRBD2,AWSSGRFQY
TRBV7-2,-,ASSALGQPQH
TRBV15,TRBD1,ATSRGRGKDRVSPNQPQH
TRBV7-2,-,ASSPSAPWPQH
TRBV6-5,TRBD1,ASSYSTGRGTGANVLT
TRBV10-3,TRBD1,AISPNRGSNQPQH
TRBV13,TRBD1,ASSLNELDRGNPSSYNEQF
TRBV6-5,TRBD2,ASSYFGLAGGPAEQY
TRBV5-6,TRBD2,ASSLGLAGAWEQF
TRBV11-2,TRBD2,ASIKRLSGGVTDTQY
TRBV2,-,ASLQVTYGYT
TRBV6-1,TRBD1,ASSPWTGLSSGANVLT
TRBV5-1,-,ASSPGERGNQPQH
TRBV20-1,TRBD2,SVRGREGYEQY
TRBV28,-,ASILTGHEETQY
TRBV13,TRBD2,ASSLPRLAGAGELF
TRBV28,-,ASSYGQQLNTEAF
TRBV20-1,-,SARDTIPNYGYS